The clone carrying this T cell receptor beta chain was counted ten times or more. These data originate in a study of blood T cells in healthy people across ages. A second PCR, run for 7 to 11 cycles, used a sample-barcoded 5' primer plus a J-beta primer mix. Each cDNA molecule, via a template-switch adaptor with 12 random nucleotides, was tagged. TCRdb independently ran MiXCR on the 5' RACE reads; one entry per CDR3 protein. Of about 650,000 distinct CDR3 sequences in the sample, 32% were seen once. PBMCs were isolated at a quantity of at least 6.5 million per sample. Trimming took 1 base from V and 0 from J; bases not matched to a gene: 8. Germline lookup yields CDR1 SGHTA and CDR2 FQGNSA. The CDR3 consists of 19 residues.

Material for sequencing was blood. The gene calls are TRBV7-2 and TRBJ2-6, with 8 bases lining up with TRBD2. The origin of this receptor is a woman older than 75 in good health. Here the CDR3 DNA reads TGTGCCAGCAGCTTAGAGGTAGCGGGGCCCTTCTCTGGGGCCAACGTCCTGACTTTC. Translating gives CASSLEVAGPFSGANVLTF. Complete variable domain (other parts from reference TRBV7-2 and TRBJ2-6): GAGVSQSPSNKVTEKGKDVELRCDPISGHTALYWYRQSLGQGLEFLIYFQGNSAPDKSGLPSDRFSAERTGGSVSTLTIQRTQQEDSAVYLCASSLEVAGPFSGANVLTFGAGSRLTVL.